The 20 T cell receptor beta chains listed next were all sequenced from one sample in a study of post-analysis software for immune sequencing data (dated by TCRdb to about 2015). The method was PCR. The sequencer listed for this sample is Illumina HiSeq 2500. To reduce PCR and sequencing biases, unique molecular identifiers were built into the TCR beta cDNA libraries. The public reads were reanalyzed by TCRdb: fastp trimming at Q25, MiXCR alignment, in-frame beta chains only. All rows with the same CDR3 protein become a single entry with the most common DNA and genes. Here the sample has fewer than 700,000 distinct CDR3 sequences; about 40% occur a single time. In total, the top ten clones hold 1.5% to 2% of the sample. Study-level results and caveats: Significantly higher frequencies in patients than in controls were found for several TRBV segments, including TRBV5-6, TRBV5-1 and TRBV20-1.

These TCRs' antigens remain unknown. Sequenced material: blood. These receptors all stem from a girl aged 5 to 17 with multiple sclerosis.

This clonotype has more than one count but fewer than ten. This chain connects TRBV27 to TRBJ2-1; 8 nucleotides line up with TRBD1. CDR3 size: 15 residues. The V segment lost 5 bases and the J segment 7 bases; nucleotides outside the gene matches: 10. Germline assignment: CDR1 MNHEY and CDR2 SMNVEV (reference sequence). In DNA form, the CDR3 reads TGTGCCAGCAGTCTCACACAGGGGGTAATAAATGAGCAGTTCTTC. Its protein is CASSLTQGVINEQFF.

The V and J genes are TRBV6-2 or TRBV6-3 and TRBJ1-4; 9 bases are a match to TRBD1. Germline V CDR1 and CDR2: MNHEY, SVGEGT. V lost 6 bases, J lost 5 bases, and 7 bases stayed unmatched. CDR3 size: 15 residues. This CDR3 is CASSPDRGRNEKLFF. CDR3 DNA: TGTGCCAGCAGCCCGGACAGGGGAAGGAATGAAAAACTGTTTTTT.

The rearrangement joins TRBV27 to TRBJ1-2, with TRBD1 as a possible D gene (6 bases). V shed 6 bases and J shed 4 bases, with 15 bases lying between them. CDR1 and CDR2 (germline): MNHEY, SMNVEV (reference sequence). The CDR3 sequence is 14 residues long. In nucleotides, the CDR3 is TGTGCCAGCAGGGGCAGGACAGACATCTATGGCTACACCTTC. Its translation is CASRGRTDIYGYTF.

This clonotype came up a few times. J is TRBJ1-2 and V is TRBV9; 7 bases are shared with TRBD1. The CDR3 runs to 14 residues. With V trimmed by 4 bases and J by 2 bases, 5 bases remained unmatched. CDR1 is SGDLS, CDR2 YYNGEE, per germline. This CDR3 reads CASSPRGGNYGYTF. The CDR3 DNA follows: TGTGCCAGCAGCCCCAGGGGGGGCAACTATGGCTACACCTTC.

This clonotype was seen more than once but under ten times. This chain uses TRBV20-1 with TRBJ2-4; D ambiguous. Gene TRBJ2-7 matches the end of the DNA better, so the J call may be wrong. There are 15 residues in the CDR3. CDR1 DFQATT and CDR2 SNEGSKA come from the germline V gene (reference sequence). The DNA for the CDR3 is TGCAGTGCTAGAGATATGCGGACCCCAAACTACGAGCAGTACTTC. Translating gives CSARDMRTPNYEQYF.

V usage is TRBV12-3 or TRBV12-4 and J usage is TRBJ2-1, with 7 positions matching TRBD2. The J segment lost 5 bases and the V segment lost 6 bases, leaving 13 bases of the junction unmatched. This CDR3 region has 16 residues. DNA of the CDR3: TGTGCCAGCAGCATGCGCGGGAGAGGGTGGAACAATGAGCAGTTCTTC. This translates into CASSMRGRGWNNEQFF.

This chain links TRBV29-1 with TRBJ2-3; 8 bases are a match to TRBD2. Germline lookup yields CDR1 SQVTM and CDR2 ANQGSEA. The CDR3 sequence is 12 residues long. This chain's CDR3 is CGAGGSRDTQYF. CDR3 sequence (DNA): TGCGGCGCGGGGGGTTCCAGAGATACGCAGTATTTT.

This clonotype has at least ten counts. V gene TRBV5-1 combines with J gene TRBJ2-5; D is undetermined. Germline V CDR1 and CDR2: SGHRS, YFSETQ. This CDR3 has 13 residues. V was cut by 2 bases and J by 1 base, with 6 bases left in between. The CDR3 DNA follows: TGCGCCAGCAGCTTAAGGACCCAAGAGACCCAGTACTTC. It encodes CASSLRTQETQYF.

J is TRBJ2-7 and V is TRBV6-2 or TRBV6-3; D is ambiguous. Between the trimmed V and J ends, which lost 2 bases and 1 base, there was a span of 9 bases. The CDR3 has 14 residues. Germline V CDR1 and CDR2: MNHEY, SVGEGT. The CDR3 sequence is CASSYLQESYEQYF. CDR3 nucleotide sequence: TGTGCCAGCAGTTACCTTCAAGAGTCCTACGAGCAGTACTTC.

The genes are TRBV12-3 or TRBV12-4 and TRBJ2-5, with 10 bases that match TRBD2. With 7 bases clipped from V and 4 bases from J, the junction kept 3 bases outside the gene matches. The CDR3 runs to 13 residues. The CDR3 protein is CASTGLASETQYF. The CDR3 bases are TGTGCCAGCACGGGACTAGCGTCAGAGACCCAGTACTTC.

The CDR3 spells CASSPLINTEAFF. Written as DNA, the CDR3 is TGTGCCAGCAGCCCCCTTATCAACACTGAAGCTTTCTTT. V usage is TRBV7-7 and J usage is TRBJ1-1, with no clear D. Trimming stripped 5 bases from V and 2 bases from J, with 9 bases between. In germline, CDR1 is SSHAT, CDR2 FNYEAQ (reference sequence). The CDR3 is made up of 13 amino acids.

The chain employs TRBV12-3 or TRBV12-4 and TRBJ2-5; possibly TRBD1 for D (6 bases). The CDR3 extends over 12 amino acids. The V end was cut by 11 bases, the J end by 2 bases, with 12 bases between. The CDR3 protein is CAARTDQETQYF. The DNA of the CDR3 is TGTGCCGCCAGGACAGATCAAGAGACCCAGTACTTC.

V gene TRBV3-1 combines with J gene TRBJ2-7; TRBD1 is a possible D gene (5 bases). Between the trimmed V and J ends, which lost 0 bases and 5 bases, there was a span of 14 bases. Per the germline V gene, CDR1 is LGHDT and CDR2 is YNNKEL (reference sequence). This CDR3 spans 15 amino acids. The CDR3 DNA reads TGTGCCAGCAGCCAAGATTACGGCAGGGAAAACGAGCAGTACTTC. It encodes CASSQDYGRENEQYF.

The sample holds a few counts of this clonotype. V and J are TRBV29-1 and TRBJ1-5; a possible D gene is TRBD1 (5 bases). The CDR3 is 13 residues long. V was cut by 3 bases and J by 0 bases, with 6 bases left in between. Germline lookup yields CDR1 SQVTM and CDR2 ANQGSEA. The CDR3 DNA sequence: TGCAGCGTTGAGACAGATAGCAATCAGCCCCAGCATTTT. Translation gives CSVETDSNQPQHF. The full variable domain, rest sourced from reference TRBV29-1 and TRBJ1-5, is SAVISQKPSRDICQRGTSLTIQCQVDSQVTMMFWYRQQPGQSLTLIATANQGSEATYESGFVIDKFPISRPNLTFSTLTVSNMSPEDSSIYLCSVETDSNQPQHFGDGTRLSIL.

The J gene is TRBJ2-7, the V gene TRBV20-1; TRBD1 might be the D (6 bases). The V end was cut by 5 bases, the J end by 10 bases, with 27 bases between. CDR3 length: 15 amino acids. Germline V gives CDR1 DFQATT, CDR2 SNEGSKA (reference sequence). In nucleotides, the CDR3 is TGCAGTGCTTTTAGAACCAACAGGGTCCCCCGCGAACAGTACTTC. It yields the protein CSAFRTNRVPREQYF.

The chain couples TRBV20-1 to TRBJ2-3, with D hard to call. Trimming removed 8 bases at V and 4 bases at J, with 10 bases between. The germline V gene has CDR1 DFQATT and CDR2 SNEGSKA (reference sequence). CDR3 size: 11 residues. The CDR3 spells CSPVGADTQYF. CDR3 DNA sequence: TGCAGTCCAGTAGGTGCAGATACGCAGTATTTT.

V gene TRBV4-1 combines with J gene TRBJ1-5, with 11 bases fitting TRBD1. CDR3 length equals 15 residues. Germline V gene sequence: CDR1 MGHRA, CDR2 YSYEKL. Unmatched junction bases numbered 2, after V lost 1 base and J lost 6 bases. CDR3 nucleotides: TGCGCCAGCAGCCAAGTGGACAGGGGGCCTCAGCCCCAGCATTTT. Translating gives CASSQVDRGPQPQHF.

This clonotype was observed a handful of times. The DNA for the CDR3 is TGTGCCACCAGTGACACCGGAACCTACGAGCAGTACTTC. Translation: CATSDTGTYEQYF. This chain links TRBV24-1 with TRBJ2-7; unclear D gene. The CDR3 spans 13 residues. V gave up 4 bases and J gave up 2 bases, with 8 bases separating them. CDR1 is KGHDR and CDR2 is SFDVKD in the germline V gene.

V is TRBV12-3 or TRBV12-4 and J is TRBJ2-1, with TRBD2 matching 7 bases. This CDR3 is built from 14 residues. V lost 2 bases and J lost 10; bases outside the gene matches: 8. The CDR3 DNA follows: TGTGCCAGCAGTTTATCGGGGGGATTGTACGAGCAGTTCTTC. It codes for CASSLSGGLYEQFF.

CDR3: CSARAGLTGPLGGYTF. In DNA form, the CDR3 reads TGCAGTGCTAGGGCCGGCCTGACAGGGCCCCTCGGGGGCTACACCTTC. The chain has TRBV20-1 and TRBJ1-2; 7 bases fit TRBD1. CDR1 DFQATT and CDR2 SNEGSKA come from the germline V gene (reference sequence). The CDR3 consists of 16 residues. Trimming at V came to 3 bases and at J to 8 bases, leaving 18 bases not matched to a gene.